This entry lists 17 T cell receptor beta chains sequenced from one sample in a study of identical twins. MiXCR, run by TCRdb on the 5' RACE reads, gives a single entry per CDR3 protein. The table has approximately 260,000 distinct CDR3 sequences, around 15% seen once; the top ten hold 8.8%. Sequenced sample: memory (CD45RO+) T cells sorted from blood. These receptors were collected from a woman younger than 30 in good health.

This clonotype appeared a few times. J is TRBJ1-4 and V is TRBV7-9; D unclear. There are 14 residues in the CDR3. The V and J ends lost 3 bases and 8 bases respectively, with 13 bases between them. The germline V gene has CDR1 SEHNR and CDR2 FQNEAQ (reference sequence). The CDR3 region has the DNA TGTGCCAGCAGCTTCGGGAGCGGCCCCGAAAAACTGTTTTTT. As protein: CASSFGSGPEKLFF.

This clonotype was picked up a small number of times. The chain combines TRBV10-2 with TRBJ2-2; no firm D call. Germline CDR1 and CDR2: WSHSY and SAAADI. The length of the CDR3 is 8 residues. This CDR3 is CAVPQLFF. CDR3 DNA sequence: TGCGCTGTTCCCCAGCTGTTTTTT.

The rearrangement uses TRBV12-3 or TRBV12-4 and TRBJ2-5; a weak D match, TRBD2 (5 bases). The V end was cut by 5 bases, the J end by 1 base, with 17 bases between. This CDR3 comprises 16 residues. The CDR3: CASSMQRSPLQETQYF. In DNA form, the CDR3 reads TGTGCCAGCAGTATGCAGCGGAGCCCACTCCAAGAGACCCAGTACTTC.

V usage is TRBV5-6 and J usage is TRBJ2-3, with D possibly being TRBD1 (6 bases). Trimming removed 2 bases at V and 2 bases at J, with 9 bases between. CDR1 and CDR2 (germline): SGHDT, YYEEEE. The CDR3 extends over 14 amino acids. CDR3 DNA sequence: TGTGCCAGCAGCTTCAGGGGATACACAGATACGCAGTATTTT. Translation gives CASSFRGYTDTQYF.

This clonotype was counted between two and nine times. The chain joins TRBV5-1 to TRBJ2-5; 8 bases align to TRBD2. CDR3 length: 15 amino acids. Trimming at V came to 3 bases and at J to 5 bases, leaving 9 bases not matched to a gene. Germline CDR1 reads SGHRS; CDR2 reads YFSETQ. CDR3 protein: CASSSSGLEGETQYF. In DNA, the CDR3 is TGCGCCAGCAGCTCGTCGGGACTAGAGGGGGAGACCCAGTACTTC.

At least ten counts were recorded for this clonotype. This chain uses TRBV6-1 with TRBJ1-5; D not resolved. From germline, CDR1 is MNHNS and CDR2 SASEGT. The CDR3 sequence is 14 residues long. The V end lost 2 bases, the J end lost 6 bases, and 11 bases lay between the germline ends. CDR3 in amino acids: CASSELGGGQPQHF. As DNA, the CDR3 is TGTGCCAGCAGTGAATTAGGTGGTGGTCAGCCCCAGCATTTT.

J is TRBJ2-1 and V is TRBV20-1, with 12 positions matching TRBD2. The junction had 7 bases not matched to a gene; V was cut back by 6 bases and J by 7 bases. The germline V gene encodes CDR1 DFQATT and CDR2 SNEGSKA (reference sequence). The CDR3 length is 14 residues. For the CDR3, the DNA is TGCAGTGCACCACTAGCGGGAGGACTTAATGAGCAGTTCTTC. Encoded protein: CSAPLAGGLNEQFF.

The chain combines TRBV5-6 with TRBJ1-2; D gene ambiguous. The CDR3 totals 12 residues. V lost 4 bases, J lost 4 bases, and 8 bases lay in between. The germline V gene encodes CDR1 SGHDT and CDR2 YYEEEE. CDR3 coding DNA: TGTGCCAGCAGCCCGCAACGCTATGGCTACACCTTC. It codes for CASSPQRYGYTF.

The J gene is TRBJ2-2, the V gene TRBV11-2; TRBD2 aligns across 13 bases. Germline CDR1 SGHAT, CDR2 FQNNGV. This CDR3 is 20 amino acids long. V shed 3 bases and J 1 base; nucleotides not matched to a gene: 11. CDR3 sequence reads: CASSFIVGLAGRLNTGELFF. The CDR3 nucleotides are TGTGCCAGCAGCTTTATTGTGGGACTAGCGGGAAGACTGAACACCGGGGAGCTGTTTTTT.

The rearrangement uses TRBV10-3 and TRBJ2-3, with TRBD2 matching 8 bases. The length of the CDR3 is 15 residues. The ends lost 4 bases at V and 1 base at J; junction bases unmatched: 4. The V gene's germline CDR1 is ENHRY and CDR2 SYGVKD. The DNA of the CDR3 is TGTGCCATCAGTGTACACGGGGGGGGCACAGATACGCAGTATTTT. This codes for CAISVHGGGTDTQYF.

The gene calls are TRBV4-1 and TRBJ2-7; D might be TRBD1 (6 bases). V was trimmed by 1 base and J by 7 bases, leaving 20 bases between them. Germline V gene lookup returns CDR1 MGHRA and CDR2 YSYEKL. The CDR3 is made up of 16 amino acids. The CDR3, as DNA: TGCGCCAGCAGCCAAGCCCGGGACGGACAGATTAAAGAGCAGTACTTC. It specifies CASSQARDGQIKEQYF.

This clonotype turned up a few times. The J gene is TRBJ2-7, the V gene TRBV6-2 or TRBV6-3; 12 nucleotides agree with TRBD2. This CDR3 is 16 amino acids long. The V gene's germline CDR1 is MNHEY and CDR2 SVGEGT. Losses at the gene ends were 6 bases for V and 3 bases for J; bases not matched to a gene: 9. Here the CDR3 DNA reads TGTGCCAGCAGCCGTGACCTAGCGGGAGGGAGCTACGAGCAGTACTTC. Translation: CASSRDLAGGSYEQYF.

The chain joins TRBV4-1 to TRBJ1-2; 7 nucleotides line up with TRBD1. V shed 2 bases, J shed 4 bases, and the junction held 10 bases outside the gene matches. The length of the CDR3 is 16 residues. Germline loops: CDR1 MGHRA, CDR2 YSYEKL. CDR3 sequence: CASSQTQDRDSYGYTF. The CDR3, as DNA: TGCGCCAGCAGCCAAACGCAAGACAGGGACTCCTATGGCTACACCTTC.

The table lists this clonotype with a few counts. CDR3 sequence: CASSSLMGGVYNEQFF. The CDR3, as DNA: TGCGCCAGCAGCTCCCTAATGGGGGGCGTCTACAATGAGCAGTTCTTC. The V call is TRBV5-1, the J call TRBJ2-1; D is possibly TRBD1 or TRBD2 (6 bases each). V gave up 3 bases and J gave up 3 bases, with 16 bases separating them. This CDR3 contains 16 residues. CDR1 is SGHRS, CDR2 YFSETQ, per germline.

In DNA form, the CDR3 reads TGCAGTGCTCCCTACCAAAGACTAAAACCTCAGTTCTTC. Translation: CSAPYQRLKPQFF. The chain employs TRBV20-1 and TRBJ2-1; possible D gene TRBD2, 5 bases. There are 13 residues in the CDR3. Germline lookup yields CDR1 DFQATT and CDR2 SNEGSKA (reference sequence). The V and J ends lost 5 bases and 13 bases respectively, with 21 bases between them.

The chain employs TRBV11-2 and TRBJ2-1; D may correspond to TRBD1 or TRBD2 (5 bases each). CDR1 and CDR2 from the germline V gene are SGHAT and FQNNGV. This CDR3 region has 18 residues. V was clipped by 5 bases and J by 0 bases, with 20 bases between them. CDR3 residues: CASSPGGRWGSSYNEQFF. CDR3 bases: TGTGCCAGCAGCCCTGGGGGTCGGTGGGGGAGCTCCTACAATGAGCAGTTCTTC.

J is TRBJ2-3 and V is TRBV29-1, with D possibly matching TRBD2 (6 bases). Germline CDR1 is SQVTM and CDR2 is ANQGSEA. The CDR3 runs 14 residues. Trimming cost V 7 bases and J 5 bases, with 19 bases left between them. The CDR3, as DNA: TGCAGCGCTGGCCCCGGGAGAGTACGAGATACGCAGTATTTT. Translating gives CSAGPGRVRDTQYF.